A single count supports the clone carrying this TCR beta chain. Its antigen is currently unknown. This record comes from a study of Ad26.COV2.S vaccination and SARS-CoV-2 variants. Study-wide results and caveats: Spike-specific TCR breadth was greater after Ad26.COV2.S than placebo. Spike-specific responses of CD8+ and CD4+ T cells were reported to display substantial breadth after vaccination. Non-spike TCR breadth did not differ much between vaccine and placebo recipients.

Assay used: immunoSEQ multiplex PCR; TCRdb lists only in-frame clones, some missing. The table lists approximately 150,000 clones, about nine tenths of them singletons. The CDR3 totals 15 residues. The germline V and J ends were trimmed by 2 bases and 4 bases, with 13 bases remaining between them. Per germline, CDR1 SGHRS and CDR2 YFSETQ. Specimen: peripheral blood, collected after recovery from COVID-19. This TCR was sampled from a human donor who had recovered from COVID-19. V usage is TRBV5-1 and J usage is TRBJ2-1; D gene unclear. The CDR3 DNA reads TGCGCCAGCAGCTTACTAACGGGCCAATACAATGAGCAGTTCTTC. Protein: CASSLLTGQYNEQFF. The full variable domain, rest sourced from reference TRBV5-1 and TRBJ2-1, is KAGVTQTPRYLIKTRGQQVTLSCSPISGHRSVSWYQQTPGQGLQFLFEYFSETQRNKGNFPGRFSGRQFSNSRSEMNVSTLELGDSALYLCASSLLTGQYNEQFFGPGTRLTVL.